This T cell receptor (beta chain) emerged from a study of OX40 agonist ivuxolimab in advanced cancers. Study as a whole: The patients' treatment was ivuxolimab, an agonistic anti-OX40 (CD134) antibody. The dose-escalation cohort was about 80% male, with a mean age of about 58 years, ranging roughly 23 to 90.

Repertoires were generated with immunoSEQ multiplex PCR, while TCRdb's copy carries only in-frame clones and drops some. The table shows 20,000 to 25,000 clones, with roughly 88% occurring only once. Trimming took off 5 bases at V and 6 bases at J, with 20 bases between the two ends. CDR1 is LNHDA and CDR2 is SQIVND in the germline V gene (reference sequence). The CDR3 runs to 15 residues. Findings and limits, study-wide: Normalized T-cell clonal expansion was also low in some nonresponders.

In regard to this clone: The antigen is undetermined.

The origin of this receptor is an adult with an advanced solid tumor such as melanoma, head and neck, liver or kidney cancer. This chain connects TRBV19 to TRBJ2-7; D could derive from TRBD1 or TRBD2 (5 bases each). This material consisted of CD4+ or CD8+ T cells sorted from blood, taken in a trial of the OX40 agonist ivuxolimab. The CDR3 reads CASSLAGTPSPEQYF. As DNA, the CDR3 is TGTGCCAGTAGTCTAGCCGGGACGCCGTCCCCCGAGCAGTACTTC.